This TCR beta chain was sequenced during a study of T cell responses to AZD1222 COVID-19 vaccine. General observations from the study: Donor demographics were predominantly white British with a female majority; clonal diversity may be underestimated. At study baseline, merely over 5 AZD1222 recipients were seropositive. Across spike, vaccine-associated CD4 TCRs were found, dominant at 160-218 and 743-854.

Germline lookup yields CDR1 ENHRY and CDR2 SYGVKD. This CDR3 comprises 16 residues. The junction had 4 bases not matched to a gene; V was cut back by 0 bases and J by 3 bases. Notes on this clone: Its specificity is unknown.

Repertoires were generated with immunoSEQ multiplex PCR, while TCRdb's copy carries only in-frame clones and drops some. Of 150,000 to 180,000 clones listed, about 89% are singletons. The rearrangement joins TRBV10-3 to TRBJ2-3; 9 positions match TRBD2. The sequence was obtained from an adult who received the AZD1222 COVID-19 vaccine. Sequences were derived from peripheral blood, sampled 28 days after the second AZD1222 dose. The CDR3 here is CAISESPAGGTDTQYF. In DNA, the CDR3 is TGTGCCATCAGTGAGTCGCCAGCGGGAGGAACAGATACGCAGTATTTT.